This T cell receptor beta chain was sequenced for a study of blood T cell repertoires in COVID-19. The protocol was immunoSEQ multiplex PCR, while the TCRdb copy is restricted to in-frame clones and leaves out a portion. The repertoire holds about 130,000 clones, with about four fifths as singletons. Seattle patients were enrolled while actively infected and followed longitudinally. Material for sequencing was peripheral blood. This TCR derives from a woman in her seventies with COVID-19, enrolled during active disease.

The CDR3 DNA reads TGCGCCAGCAGCTTGGGGGCAACTGGAGGCTCCTACGAGCAGTACTTC. The encoded protein is CASSLGATGGSYEQYF. V and J are TRBV5-1 and TRBJ2-7; D possibly corresponds to TRBD2 (5 bases). The V end was cut by 0 bases, the J end by 0 bases, with 13 bases between. In germline, CDR1 is SGHRS, CDR2 YFSETQ. The CDR3 consists of 16 residues.